A selection of T cell receptor beta chains follows, all from one sample in a study of CXCR3-negative and CXCR3-positive naive CD8 T cells. TCRdb reprocessed the 5' RACE reads, with one entry per CDR3 protein and no DNA. This sample's clone table lists tens of thousands of distinct CDR3 sequences. Material for sequencing was naive CXCR3- CD8+ T cells from blood. All receptors derive from a human donor in good health. Some clones in this sample may be carry-over from other donors' samples. CDR3s include the opening cysteine and the closing phenylalanine or tryptophan.

j_call v_call cdr3_aa
TRBJ2-7 TRBV6-1 CASSYRDGDSYEQYF
TRBJ1-1 TRBV4-3 CASSQDRSTYTEAFF
TRBJ1-1 TRBV12-5 CASGFGGLDTEAFF
TRBJ2-3 TRBV5-1 CASSRALADTQYF
TRBJ1-1 TRBV20-1 CSADDGMNTEAFF
TRBJ2-5 TRBV29-1 CSVANPVGGGYQETQYF
TRBJ2-3 TRBV6-5 CASSYTDRGTDAQYF
TRBJ1-1 TRBV6-5 CASSYTRGSVEAFF
TRBJ2-1 TRBV20-1 CSARDPGGHTYNEQFF
TRBJ2-5 TRBV15 CATSRDRGLVETQYF
TRBJ2-1 TRBV7-9 CASSLASPWVVF
TRBJ2-3 TRBV7-3 CASSATSSDTQYF
TRBJ1-1 TRBV7-9 CASSLVSRAEAFF
TRBJ2-5 TRBV12-3/TRBV12-4 CASSLGGGGDPLSETQYF
TRBJ1-3 TRBV29-1 CSVESVPGNTIYF
TRBJ2-1 TRBV4-1 CASSQTSGSSYNEQFF
TRBJ2-7 TRBV6-2/TRBV6-3 CASNRIKRECSYEQYF
TRBJ2-5 TRBV6-2/TRBV6-3 CASSPFNQETQYF
TRBJ2-7 TRBV7-9 CASSQGFSYEQYF
TRBJ1-1 TRBV7-3 CASSLGRGKDTEAFF
TRBJ1-2 TRBV20-1 CSARSLERETYGYTF
TRBJ2-2 TRBV5-1 CASSLPGLGTGELFF
TRBJ2-5 TRBV7-9 CASSWDGETQYF
TRBJ1-1 TRBV29-1 CSVDIGQLEAFF
TRBJ2-5 TRBV7-9 CASSLVGSAETQYF
TRBJ1-1 TRBV5-1 CASSQRTGANTEAFF
TRBJ2-1 TRBV29-1 CSVEPGGISYNEQFF
TRBJ2-5 TRBV2 CASRTRTGGETQYF
TRBJ2-7 TRBV2 CASSRDRTYEQYF
TRBJ2-7 TRBV29-1 CSARLEGYEQYF
TRBJ1-1 TRBV27 CASSLTGAEAFF
TRBJ2-7 TRBV3-1 CASSIYLCSVEPPNIHEQYF
TRBJ2-7 TRBV14 CASSHGTAYEQYF
TRBJ2-1 TRBV28 CSSSSRQGYEQFF
TRBJ1-2 TRBV28 CASNPTGSYGYTF
TRBJ2-5 TRBV12-3/TRBV12-4 CASSRPSVGETQYF
TRBJ2-3 TRBV7-3 CASSSTAEGDYTDTQYF
TRBJ1-2 TRBV13 CASSLEGPKAGYTF
TRBJ1-2 TRBV12-3/TRBV12-4 CASSLYLGADGYTF
TRBJ2-2 TRBV7-9 CASSPRTSGRAGELFF
TRBJ2-7 TRBV2 CASSGGLVYEQYF
TRBJ1-6 TRBV20-1 CSAAGGTSPLHF
TRBJ1-4 TRBV20-1 CSASGRGGEEKLFF
TRBJ2-7 TRBV21-1 CAFRTRLYEQYF
TRBJ2-7 TRBV29-1 CSVERGASYEQYF
TRBJ1-1 TRBV6-1 CASSPVGVNTEAFF
TRBJ2-7 TRBV20-1 CSARDYGRTETYEQYF
TRBJ1-5 TRBV29-1 CSAEILGDSNQPQHF
TRBJ1-1 TRBV29-1 CSVEDGVSVNTEAFF
TRBJ2-4 TRBV27 CASTGTSGGVNIQYF
TRBJ2-1 TRBV4-1 CASSQDYSGGYNEQFF
TRBJ2-1 TRBV7-9 CASSHADNEQFF
TRBJ2-1 TRBV14 CASSQGTGAYNEQFF
TRBJ1-5 TRBV27 CASSPGTGGNQPQHF
TRBJ1-6 TRBV7-9 CASSLVEEINSPLHF
TRBJ2-1 TRBV7-9 CASSLLLAGAPGSYNEQFF